The next 7 T cell receptor beta chains were all read from a single sample in a study of brain metastases from non-small cell lung cancer. Some clones are missing from TCRdb's copy, which holds only in-frame ones; the method was immunoSEQ multiplex PCR. The table lists approximately 6,400 clones, approximately 80% of them singletons. Input material: primary lung tumor tissue. These receptors were taken from a donor aged 40 or over with non-small cell lung cancer.

The rearrangement links TRBV19 to TRBJ1-4; perhaps TRBD1 as D (6 bases). Trimming removed 3 bases at V and 4 bases at J, with 12 bases between. The CDR3 contains 15 residues. Germline V gene lookup returns CDR1 LNHDA and CDR2 SQIVND (reference sequence). The CDR3 reads CASSMRTDFNEKLFF. The CDR3 nucleotides read TGTGCCAGTAGTATGCGGACAGATTTTAATGAAAAACTGTTTTTT.

The V gene is TRBV5-4, the J gene TRBJ1-2; D is unclear. Trimming left V 0 bases short and J 7 bases short, with 7 bases between. The CDR3 sequence is 12 residues long. CDR1 and CDR2 (germline): SGHNT, YYREEE (reference sequence). The CDR3 region has the DNA TGTGCCAGCAGCTTGGTAGGGATTGGCTACACCTTC. This codes for CASSLVGIGYTF.

The chain uses TRBV9 and TRBJ1-4, with D perhaps TRBD1 (5 bases). This CDR3 has 14 residues. V lost 4 bases to trimming and J lost 5 bases, with 12 bases between them. Germline V gene lookup returns CDR1 SGDLS and CDR2 YYNGEE. In DNA, the CDR3 is TGTGCCAGCAGCCCTTGGGGCCAGAATGAAAAACTGTTTTTT. It yields the protein CASSPWGQNEKLFF.

The V and J genes are TRBV5-1 and TRBJ2-3, with D unresolved. V was trimmed by 4 bases and J by 0 bases, leaving 15 bases between them. This CDR3 has 16 residues. Germline assignment: CDR1 SGHRS and CDR2 YFSETQ. The CDR3 DNA reads TGCGCCAGCAGCGTGGGAAGTCCCCCAAGCACAGATACGCAGTATTTT. It is translated as CASSVGSPPSTDTQYF.

The V gene is TRBV5-6, the J gene TRBJ1-1; D remains ambiguous. The germline CDR1 and CDR2 sequences are SGHDT and YYEEEE. The CDR3 covers 12 residues. Trimming took off 4 bases at V and 7 bases at J, with 11 bases between the two ends. CDR3 sequence: CASSASLGEAFF. DNA of the CDR3: TGTGCCAGCAGCGCCTCTTTGGGTGAAGCTTTCTTT.

A single count supports this clone. The chain couples TRBV5-6 to TRBJ1-4; 8 bases align to TRBD1. The ends lost 4 bases at V and 2 bases at J; junction bases unmatched: 4. CDR1 and CDR2 from the germline V gene are SGHDT and YYEEEE. The CDR3 is 15 residues long. The CDR3 DNA reads TGTGCCAGCAGCCTCAGGGGGCCCACTAATGAAAAACTGTTTTTT. Its protein product is CASSLRGPTNEKLFF.

The V gene is TRBV30, the J gene TRBJ2-1; 11 bases line up with TRBD2. This CDR3 region has 15 residues. Germline V gene sequence: CDR1 GTSNPN, CDR2 SVGIG (reference sequence). V gave up 2 bases and J gave up 5 bases; unmatched junction bases: 5. The CDR3, as DNA: TGTGCCTGGAGTCAACTAGCGGGGGTTGACAATGAGCAGTTCTTC. Its translation is CAWSQLAGVDNEQFF.